This T cell receptor (beta chain) derives from a study of blood T cell repertoires in COVID-19 (dated by TCRdb to about 2020). In the study overall: The collaborator samples originated in the United States, Italy and Spain and spanned the acute and convalescent phases of COVID-19. Samples were obtained from the ongoing ImmuneRACE study (first 160 participants) and from about 1,300 subjects provided by 6 global collaborators. The material from the prospective study consisted of cDNA or gDNA derived from T cells, B-cell-depleted T cells, or PBMCs. Where available, HLA class I and class II types were obtained from metadata supplied by the sample provider rather than from assay-based typing. Subjects who had been exposed to COVID-19, were actively infected with it, or had recovered from it provided the deeply sampled blood TCRbeta repertoires that made up the dataset. Sample metadata almost always included a de-identified subject ID, COVID-19 status, age in years and sex. The repertoires were released in a freely available public database meant as a resource for research on the immune response to SARS-CoV-2.

With respect to this clone: The antigen it recognizes is unknown. No much larger clonotype is one base removed from it; base qualities were not supplied.

One collaborating source in Seattle enrolled patients while the patients were actively infected and followed the patients over time throughout the course of disease. Collaborating institutions collected whole blood in K2EDTA tubes following their own protocols. For TCRbeta analysis, collaborator samples were shipped as frozen whole blood, as isolated PBMCs, or as DNA extracted from either sample type. The cysteine opens and the phenylalanine closes a CDR3 of 12 amino acids. Solely the CDR3 DNA is kept, with 36 bases framed from the first base. For CDR1 and CDR2, the germline V gene (reference sequence) lists SEHNR and FQNEAQ. V is pruned by 8 bases and J by 9 bases, leaving 2 bases of the junction without a gene match. The immunoSEQ Assay, a bias-controlled multiplex PCR, was used to amplify TCRbeta CDR3 regions from genomic DNA. As for the authors' bioinformatics: Within the assay, amplification of reference gene primers was used to estimate how many nucleated cells each sample contained. To quantify the absolute abundance of each unique TCRbeta CDR3 rearrangement, sequence reads were collapsed and filtered. For each sample, productive Simpson clonality was calculated as the square root of Simpson's diversity index over productive rearrangements. In TCRdb, the immuneACCESS table is reduced to in-frame sequences with V and J assigned. These tables do not hold every clone; where another copy was compared, an unresolved V gene accounts for under half, and the others remain unexplained. Clonal size and the V and J genes are those of that table, whereas D and trimming came from the DNA. This sample has fewer than 350,000 clones in its table, and about 91% of those were observed once. The top ten clones comprise about 1.5% of the sample.

Overall study results and their limits: The quantity of clinical and demographic metadata differed by source and by participant and was supplied without curation.

Input material: peripheral blood. The V and J genes are TRBV7-9 and TRBJ1-6; 9 middle bases align to TRBD1. This clonotype originated in a woman aged 25 to 45 with COVID-19, enrolled during active disease. The DNA reads as follows: TGTGCCAGCCGGGACAGGGCTTCACCCCTCCACTTT. This translates into CASRDRASPLHF.